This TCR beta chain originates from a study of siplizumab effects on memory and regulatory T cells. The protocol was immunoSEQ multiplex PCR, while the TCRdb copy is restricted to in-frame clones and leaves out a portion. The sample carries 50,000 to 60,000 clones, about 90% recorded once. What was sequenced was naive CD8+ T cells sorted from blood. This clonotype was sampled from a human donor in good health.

The CDR3: CASSPRGGTEAFF. The DNA for the CDR3 is TGCGCCAGCAGCCCGCGGGGGGGCACTGAAGCTTTCTTT. The V gene is TRBV4-1, the J gene TRBJ1-1; a possible D gene is TRBD1 (5 bases). The CDR3 runs 13 residues. Between the trimmed V and J ends, which lost 4 bases and 4 bases, there was a span of 10 bases. Germline V CDR1 and CDR2: MGHRA, YSYEKL.